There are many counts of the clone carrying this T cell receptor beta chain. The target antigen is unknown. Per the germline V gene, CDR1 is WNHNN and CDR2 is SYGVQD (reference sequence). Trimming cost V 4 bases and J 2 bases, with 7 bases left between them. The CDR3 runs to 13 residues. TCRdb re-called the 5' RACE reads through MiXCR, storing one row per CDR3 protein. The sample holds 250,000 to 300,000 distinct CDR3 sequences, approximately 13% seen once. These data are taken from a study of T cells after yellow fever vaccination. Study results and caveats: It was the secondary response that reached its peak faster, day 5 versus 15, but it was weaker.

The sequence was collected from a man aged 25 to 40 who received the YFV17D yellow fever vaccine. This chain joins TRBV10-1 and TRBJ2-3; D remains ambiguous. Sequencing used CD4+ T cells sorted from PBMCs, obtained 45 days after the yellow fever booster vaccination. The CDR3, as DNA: TGCGCCAGCAGTGGAGGACCCACAGATACGCAGTATTTT. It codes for CASSGGPTDTQYF.